This TCR beta chain was obtained from a study of OX40 agonist ivuxolimab in advanced cancers. Background on the study: The patients received agonistic anti-OX40 (CD134) antibody ivuxolimab. Ivuxolimab doses were 0.01, 0.1, 0.3, 1.5, 3 or 10 mg/kg every 2 weeks. Averaging around 60 years in age, with a range of about 23 to 90, the cohort was 80% to 90% male.

Study-level findings and limits: Within 6 weeks, CD4+ and CD8+ blood T cells expanded clonally at 0.1 to 3.0 mg/kg.

TCRdb's table, derived via immunoSEQ multiplex PCR, lists solely in-frame clones and lacks some. The sample has fewer than 85,000 clones, 92% seen once. The ends lost 0 bases at V and 6 bases at J; junction bases unmatched: 12. Looked up from germline, CDR1 is LGHNA and CDR2 is YSLEER. The CDR3 is made up of 18 amino acids. In regard to this clone: Its antigen is not identified.

The TCR was taken from an adult with an advanced solid tumor such as melanoma, head and neck, liver or kidney cancer. This chain uses TRBV4-3 with TRBJ2-2, with 8 bases that match TRBD1. The source was CD4+ or CD8+ T cells sorted from blood, collected in a trial of the OX40 agonist ivuxolimab. In DNA, the CDR3 is TGCGCCAGCAGCCAAGATCCCTTGGGACAGGAGGGGGCCGGGGAGCTGTTTTTT. Amino acids: CASSQDPLGQEGAGELFF.